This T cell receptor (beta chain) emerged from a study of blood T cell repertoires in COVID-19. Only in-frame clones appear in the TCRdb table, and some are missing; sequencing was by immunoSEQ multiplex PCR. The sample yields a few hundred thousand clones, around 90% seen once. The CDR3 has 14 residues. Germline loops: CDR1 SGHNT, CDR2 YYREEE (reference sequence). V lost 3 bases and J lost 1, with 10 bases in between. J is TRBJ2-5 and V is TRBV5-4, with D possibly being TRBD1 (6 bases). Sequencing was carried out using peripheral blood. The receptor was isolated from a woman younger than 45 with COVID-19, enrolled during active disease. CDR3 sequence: CASSSGQSQETQYF. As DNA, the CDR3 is TGTGCCAGCAGCTCTGGACAGAGCCAAGAGACCCAGTACTTC. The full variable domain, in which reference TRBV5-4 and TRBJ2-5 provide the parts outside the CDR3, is ETGVTQSPTHLIKTRGQQVTLRCSSQSGHNTVSWYQQALGQGPQFIFQYYREEENGRGNFPPRFSGLQFPNYSSELNVNALELDDSALYLCASSSGQSQETQYFGPGTRLLVL.